This paragraph covers one T cell receptor (beta chain) sequence. The antigen remains undetermined. The PCR contained 60 Vbeta and 13 Jbeta primers. The method was immunoSEQ multiplex PCR; TCRdb's version includes in-frame clones alone and lacks a portion of them. This table lists 65,000 to 85,000 clones. This specimen belongs to a study of cytomegalovirus exposure and HLA in healthy donors. About the study: Across a few hundred genotyped donors, around 82% landed in the Caucasian-associated ancestry cluster. Findings of the study overall: Associated with cytomegalovirus, according to the listing, were 150 to 200 TCR beta chains.

Germline assignment: CDR1 SGHAT and CDR2 FQNNGV. The CDR3 extends over 15 amino acids. Despite likely unrecorded immune exposures, the donors were nominally healthy at the time of sampling. The rearrangement links TRBV11-2 to TRBJ2-5; unclear D gene. TRBJ2-7 explains the end of the DNA better; the J call may be wrong. This clonotype was sampled from a woman aged 60-70 years in good health and CMV-seronegative. The sample consisted of PBMCs. The CDR3 loop reads CASSLDGPITYEQYF. The CDR3 DNA reads as TGTGCCAGCAGCTTAGATGGTCCAATAACCTACGAGCAGTACTTC.